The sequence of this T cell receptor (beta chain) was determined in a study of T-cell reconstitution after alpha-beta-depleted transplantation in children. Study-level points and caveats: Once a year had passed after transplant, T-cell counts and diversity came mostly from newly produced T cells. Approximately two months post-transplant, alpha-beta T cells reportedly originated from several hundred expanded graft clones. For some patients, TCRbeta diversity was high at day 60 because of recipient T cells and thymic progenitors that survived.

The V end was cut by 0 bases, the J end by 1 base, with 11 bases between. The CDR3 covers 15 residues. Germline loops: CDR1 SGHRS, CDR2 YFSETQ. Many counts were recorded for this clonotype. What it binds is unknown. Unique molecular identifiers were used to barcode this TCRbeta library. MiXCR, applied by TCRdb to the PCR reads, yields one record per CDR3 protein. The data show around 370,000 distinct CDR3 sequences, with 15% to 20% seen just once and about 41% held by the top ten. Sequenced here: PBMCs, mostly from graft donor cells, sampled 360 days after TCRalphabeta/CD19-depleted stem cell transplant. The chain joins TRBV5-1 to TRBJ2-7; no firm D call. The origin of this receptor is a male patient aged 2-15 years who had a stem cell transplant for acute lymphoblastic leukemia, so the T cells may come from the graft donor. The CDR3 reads CASSLAPLDSYEQYF. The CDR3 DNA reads TGCGCCAGCAGCTTGGCCCCTTTAGATTCCTACGAGCAGTACTTC.